Detailed here is one TCR beta chain. The entry originates in a study of Ad26.COV2.S vaccination and SARS-CoV-2 variants. Across the study: Donor participated within the Ad26.COV2.S arm of the COV1001 trial. Intramuscularly, Ad26.COV2.S was given either once or twice, 56 days apart.

The CDR3 has 10 amino acids. The V end was cut by 8 bases, the J end by 8 bases, with 9 bases between. Looked up from germline, CDR1 is SNHLY and CDR2 is FYNNEI. Sequencing was performed with immunoSEQ multiplex PCR; in TCRdb, only in-frame clones are kept and a portion is missing. Of over 350,000 clones in the sample, 80% to 90% are singletons; the top ten hold approximately 3.7%. The sample's treatment: roughly 20 received Ad26.COV2.S at low or high dose, single or two shots; 5 received placebo; per-sample allocation not given. Sample collection was performed on day 63 after the first vaccine or placebo injection. An Ad26 vector expressing Wuhan-strain SARS-CoV-2 spike constituted the vaccine.

Source: peripheral blood, taken in a trial of Ad26.COV2.S vaccine versus placebo. This chain joins TRBV2 and TRBJ1-1; D not certain. This clonotype was obtained from a person aged 18-60 years who received the Ad26.COV2.S COVID-19 vaccine or a placebo. CDR3: CASVGLEAFF. The CDR3, as DNA: TGTGCCAGCGTCGGGCTAGAAGCTTTCTTT.